The 6 T cell receptor beta chains given below trace back to one sample, sequenced in a study of metastatic and nonmetastatic thyroid tumors. TCRdb re-clonotyped the PCR reads through MiXCR. Of about 15,000 clones detected, roughly 23% appear once; the ten largest clones hold approximately 8.4%. Before thyroid surgery, none of the patients had received any treatment. Sequenced: tumor tissue. Every receptor here comes from a female donor with papillary thyroid cancer or a benign thyroid nodule (not recorded which). Some clones in this sample may be carry-over from other donors' samples.

The chain carries TRBV11-3 and TRBJ2-3, with TRBD1 as a possible D gene (5 bases). The ends were cut back, 2 bases at V and 2 bases at J, with 11 bases in the middle. The CDR3 is 15 residues long. Per the germline V gene, CDR1 is SGHNT and CDR2 is YENEEA. CDR3 in DNA: TGTGCCAGCAGCTTAACCCGGACAAACACAGATACGCAGTATTTT. It yields the protein CASSLTRTNTDTQYF.

This clone has at least ten counts. The CDR3 DNA reads as TGTGCCAGCAGCCGGCTTCGCGGCGGCGACCTCTCCTACGAGCAGTACTTC. Translated, it gives CASSRLRGGDLSYEQYF. The chain employs TRBV4-2 and TRBJ2-7; D ambiguous. The V end was cut by 4 bases, the J end by 0 bases, with 19 bases between. The CDR3 is 17 amino acids. Germline-derived CDR1 and CDR2 are LGHNA and YNFKEQ.

Sample share makes this clone medium-sized. V usage is TRBV9 and J usage is TRBJ1-2; a possible D gene is TRBD1 (5 bases). Germline V gene data show CDR1 as SGDLS and CDR2 as YYNGEE. Trimming stripped 4 bases from V and 2 bases from J, with 12 bases between. This CDR3 is built from 14 residues. CDR3 region: CASSLRGRNYGYTF. CDR3 DNA sequence: TGTGCCAGCAGCCTACGGGGGAGGAACTATGGCTACACCTTC.

The chain links TRBV20-1 to TRBJ2-7, with D possibly being TRBD2 (6 bases). The germline V and J ends were trimmed by 2 bases and 0 bases, with 8 bases remaining between them. Germline V gives CDR1 DFQATT, CDR2 SNEGSKA (reference sequence). The CDR3 loop spans 13 amino acids. This chain's CDR3 is CSARRDFSYEQYF. In DNA form, the CDR3 reads TGCAGTGCTAGAAGGGACTTCTCCTACGAGCAGTACTTC.

The chain uses TRBV4-2 and TRBJ2-5, with D perhaps assigned TRBD1 or TRBD2 (5 bases each). The V gene's germline CDR1 is LGHNA and CDR2 YNFKEQ. This CDR3 has 14 amino acids. V was clipped by 1 base and J by 0 bases, with 6 bases between them. Here the CDR3 DNA reads TGTGCCAGCAGCCAAGTGGGGGACCAAGAGACCCAGTACTTC. Encoded protein: CASSQVGDQETQYF.

This clone was observed a handful of times. CDR3 region: CSARDPTGGSYEQYF. DNA of the CDR3: TGCAGTGCTAGAGATCCCACGGGAGGATCCTACGAGCAGTACTTC. The gene calls are TRBV20-1 and TRBJ2-7; 7 bases match TRBD2. Trimming took 0 bases from V and 1 from J; bases not matched to a gene: 6. Germline CDR1 reads DFQATT; CDR2 reads SNEGSKA (reference sequence). The CDR3 has 15 amino acids.